This T cell receptor beta chain emerged from a study of human T cells and chemical hapten exposure. Regarding time point: healthy volunteer bleed at 2 weeks. Unfractionated whole blood served as the source for total RNA extraction. TCRdb used MiXCR to reprocess the RACE reads, holding one entry per CDR3 protein. The top ten hold roughly 1.6% of the sample, which has roughly 130,000 distinct CDR3 sequences, approximately 10% seen once. This CDR3 has 12 residues. Germline lookup yields CDR1 MNHEY and CDR2 SVGAGI. Trimming removed 6 bases at V and 12 bases at J, with 17 bases between. V is TRBV6-5 and J is TRBJ1-1, with D possibly TRBD1 on 5 matching bases. Specimen: whole blood. This clonotype originated in a male donor in good health. Some clones in this sample may be carry-over from other donors' samples. CDR3 in DNA: TGTGCCAGCAGCGGTGGGGGACGAATAACTTTCTTT. Amino acids: CASSGGGRITFF.